The 4 T cell receptor beta chains presented below share a single source sample, sequenced in a study of T cell responses to AZD1222 COVID-19 vaccine. Produced via immunoSEQ multiplex PCR; TCRdb's table is partial and in-frame only. Here the sample spans around 75,000 clones, around 84% being singletons. The input for sequencing was peripheral blood, taken on day 0 of AZD1222 vaccination. These receptors came from an adult in good health.

This chain links TRBV24-1 with TRBJ2-2; a weak D match, TRBD1 (5 bases). The CDR3 spans 15 residues. V was shortened by 8 bases and J by 1 base, with 13 bases between the two germline ends. CDR1 is KGHDR, CDR2 SFDVKD, per germline. The CDR3 sequence is CATMKGQGNTGELFF. In DNA form, the CDR3 reads TGTGCCACCATGAAGGGGCAGGGGAACACCGGGGAGCTGTTTTTT.

The chain is built from TRBV18 and TRBJ1-1, with a tentative D call TRBD1 (6 bases). V gave up 5 bases and J gave up 1 base, with 14 bases separating them. Germline V lookup: CDR1 KGHSH, CDR2 LQKENI. CDR3 size: 15 residues. CDR3 in amino acids: CASSSRGDSNTEAFF. CDR3 coding DNA: TGTGCCAGCTCATCTAGGGGGGATTCGAACACTGAAGCTTTCTTT.

This rearrangement joins TRBV18 to TRBJ1-1; no clear D gene. This CDR3 has 13 residues. CDR1 is KGHSH, CDR2 LQKENI, per germline. V lost 6 bases and J 1 base, leaving 9 bases between the germline ends. CDR3 in DNA: TGTGCCAGCTCGGTCCAAAAGAACACTGAAGCTTTCTTT. Translation: CASSVQKNTEAFF.

The J gene is TRBJ1-1, the V gene TRBV18; D unclear. The germline CDR1 and CDR2 sequences are KGHSH and LQKENI. Trimming took off 6 bases at V and 11 bases at J, with 16 bases between the two ends. The CDR3 spans 12 residues. The CDR3 nucleotides are TGTGCCAGCTCTCTCTCCTATCTCCCGGCTTTCTTT. This translates into CASSLSYLPAFF.